This is a list of T cell receptor beta chains from one sample in a study of PD-1 blockade in classical Hodgkin lymphoma. Here immunoSEQ multiplex PCR was the method, and the copy in TCRdb shows in-frame clones only, minus some. Here the sample spans around 30,000 clones, about 80% being singletons. This sample comprised peripheral blood mononuclear cells (PBMCs), obtained before the fourth cycle of nivolumab. These receptors came from a human donor with classical Hodgkin lymphoma. Both conserved end residues are part of each CDR3. A D gene is named only where the DNA matches it firmly. Clone size is given for some rows only: seen once, a few or many times, or a class if the clone is expanded.

13	TRBV13	.	.	TRBJ2-3	CASSLSPRDTQYF	TGTGCCAGCAGCTTGAGCCCGAGAGATACGCAGTATTTT
15	TRBV6-1	.	.	TRBJ2-5	CASSPTGSGQETQYF	TGTGCCAGCAGCCCCACCGGAAGCGGCCAAGAGACCCAGTACTTC
12	TRBV23-1	.	once	TRBJ2-3	CASSPNTDTQYF	TGCGCCAGCAGTCCGAACACAGATACGCAGTATTTT
14	TRBV7-3	TRBD2	.	TRBJ2-1	CASSPGLAGDEQFF	TGTGCCAGCAGCCCGGGACTAGCGGGAGATGAGCAGTTCTTC
14	TRBV27	.	.	TRBJ2-2	CASRDRLNTGELFF	TGTGCCAGCAGGGACAGACTGAACACCGGGGAGCTGTTTTTT
13	TRBV19	.	.	TRBJ2-5	CASRLREQETQYF	TGTGCCAGTAGACTTAGGGAACAAGAGACCCAGTACTTC
16	TRBV27	TRBD2	.	TRBJ2-5	CASSLGLAGGPGTQYF	TGTGCCAGCAGTCTCGGACTAGCGGGGGGACCGGGGACCCAGTACTTC
13	TRBV19	.	.	TRBJ2-5	CASRQRSGETQYF	TGTGCCAGTAGGCAGCGCTCCGGCGAGACCCAGTACTTC
17	TRBV7-9	TRBD1	.	TRBJ2-2	CASSLGSGTDNTGELFF	TGTGCCAGCAGCTTAGGTTCCGGGACAGATAACACCGGGGAGCTGTTTTTT
15	TRBV5-8	.	.	TRBJ2-7	CASTLRLAGLGEQYF	TGTGCCAGCACCCTGAGGCTGGCGGGACTGGGCGAGCAGTACTTC
14	TRBV28	.	few	TRBJ2-5	CASRPGGMGETQYF	TGTGCCAGCCGACCCGGGGGCATGGGAGAGACCCAGTACTTC
16	TRBV28	.	.	TRBJ1-5	CASSFALGVLFQPQHF	TGTGCCAGCAGTTTTGCCCTCGGGGTTTTGTTTCAGCCCCAGCATTTT
16	TRBV18	TRBD1	.	TRBJ2-2	CASSGTGVLNTGELFF	TGTGCCAGCTCAGGGACAGGGGTCCTGAACACCGGGGAGCTGTTTTTT
16	TRBV9	TRBD2	.	TRBJ2-5	CASSVAVAGLQETQYF	TGTGCCAGCAGCGTAGCGGTAGCGGGGCTCCAAGAGACCCAGTACTTC
11	TRBV28	.	once	TRBJ2-5	CASQGLETQYF	TGTGCCAGCCAGGGGTTGGAGACCCAGTACTTC
18	TRBV10-3	TRBD1	.	TRBJ2-3	CAISERTGGLIGTDTQYF	TGTGCCATCAGTGAGAGGACAGGGGGTTTAATCGGCACAGATACGCAGTATTTT
15	TRBV28	TRBD1	.	TRBJ2-7	CASSRDRGNSYEQYF	TGTGCCAGCAGTCGTGACAGGGGGAATTCCTACGAGCAGTACTTC
11	TRBV19	.	.	TRBJ1-3	CARLAGNTIYF	TGTGCCAGATTAGCGGGGAACACCATATATTTT
14	TRBV10-3	TRBD1	few	TRBJ1-1	CATRPGQLNTEAFF	TGTGCCACCCGCCCGGGACAGCTGAACACTGAAGCTTTCTTT
11	TRBV29-1	.	.	TRBJ2-5	CSVDRAETQYF	TGCAGCGTTGACAGAGCAGAGACCCAGTACTTC
14	TRBV6-4	.	.	TRBJ2-1	CASSAGGTYNEQFF	TGTGCCAGCAGTGCGGGGGGCACCTACAATGAGCAGTTCTTC
12	TRBV11-3	.	.	TRBJ1-1	CASSPVDTEAFF	TGTGCCAGCAGCCCCGTGGACACTGAAGCTTTCTTT
16	TRBV5-6	.	few	TRBJ1-2	CASSLGETRRSYGYTF	TGTGCCAGCAGCCTCGGAGAGACACGACGCAGCTATGGCTACACCTTC
17	TRBV4-1	.	.	TRBJ2-2	CASSMTRNPTNTGELFF	TGCGCCAGCAGCATGACTAGAAACCCTACGAACACCGGGGAGCTGTTTTTT
14	TRBV28	.	few	TRBJ1-2	CASSPIGGVEGYTF	TGTGCCAGCAGTCCAATTGGGGGGGTTGAGGGCTACACCTTC
16	TRBV5-1	.	.	TRBJ2-7	CASSRGGAGLSYEQYF	TGCGCCAGCAGCCGGGGTGGAGCGGGTCTCTCCTACGAGCAGTACTTC
15	TRBV9	TRBD1	.	TRBJ1-2	CASNEGDRPNYGYTF	TGTGCCAGCAACGAAGGGGACAGACCTAACTATGGCTACACCTTC
15	TRBV19	.	.	TRBJ2-7	CASSISQERSYEQYF	TGTGCCAGTAGTATAAGTCAGGAGAGAAGCTACGAGCAGTACTTC
14	TRBV5-1	TRBD2	.	TRBJ2-3	CASSLPSGRDTQYF	TGCGCCAGCAGCTTGCCTAGCGGGAGAGATACGCAGTATTTT